This entry concerns a single TCR beta chain. This record belongs to a study of blood T cell repertoires in COVID-19. Study context: From the United States, Italy and Spain came samples of acute and convalescent COVID-19. T cells, B-cell-depleted T cells, or PBMCs supplied cDNA or gDNA.

Per the study methods: Amplification with reference gene primers provided the estimates of nucleated cell counts. Generated by immunoSEQ multiplex PCR, the TCRdb table keeps only in-frame clones and is missing some. From that table come the V and J calls and clone size; the DNA was used to work out D and trimming. The top ten hold 20% to 30% of the sample, which has 28,000 or so clones, 85% to 90% seen once. The CDR3 consists of 12 residues. Germline CDR1 SNHLY, CDR2 FYNNEI. Between the trimmed V and J ends, which lost 6 bases and 4 bases, there was a span of 9 bases. This clonotype was sampled from a human donor in a cohort sampled during active COVID-19. The specimen sequenced was peripheral blood. The J gene is TRBJ1-1, the V gene TRBV2; D unresolved. CDR3 DNA: TGTGCCAGCAGACTGGGCAGCACTGAAGCTTTCTTT. Translation gives CASRLGSTEAFF.